The clone carrying this TCR beta chain has more than one count but fewer than ten. The target antigen is unknown. Of the isolated RNA, all was reverse transcribed, and so the sequenced material was expressed TCRB transcripts. Produced via immunoSEQ multiplex PCR; TCRdb's table is partial and in-frame only. The table lists about 260,000 clones, about 20% of them singletons, with 0.028% in the top ten. Germline lookup yields CDR1 MGHDK and CDR2 SYGVNS. The CDR3 consists of 13 residues. The V segment lost 4 bases and the J segment 4 bases; nucleotides outside the gene matches: 1. The sample comes from a study of beta chain features in type 1 diabetes. Broader study findings: VDJ junctions from patients with type 1 diabetes contained fewer insertions and more deletions. For Type 1 diabetes patients, all four CD4+ subsets carried TCRB CDR3s that were moderately but significantly shorter.

Input material: naive CD4+ T cells from blood. This receptor was identified in a woman aged 40-49 years with type 1 diabetes. The chain links TRBV25-1 to TRBJ1-2; TRBD1 aligns across 9 bases. CDR3 in DNA: TGTGCCAGCAGTGTACAGGGGGCCTATGGCTACACCTTC. Protein product: CASSVQGAYGYTF.